Following are 27 T cell receptor beta chains from one sample sequenced in a study of T cell responses to AZD1222 COVID-19 vaccine. This table comes from immunoSEQ multiplex PCR, and its TCRdb copy is limited to in-frame clones, with some not included. The sample holds over 150,000 clones; around 92% are singletons and the top ten take roughly 4.4%. Sequences were derived from peripheral blood, sampled on day 0 of MenACWY control vaccination. These receptors were collected from an adult in good health.

This chain uses TRBV27 with TRBJ2-5; D unclear. Trimming left V 6 bases short and J 1 base short, with 3 bases between. Germline V gene sequence: CDR1 MNHEY, CDR2 SMNVEV (reference sequence). The CDR3 is 11 residues long. For the CDR3, the DNA is TGTGCCAGCAGCTCCCAAGAGACCCAGTACTTC. It encodes CASSSQETQYF.

This chain connects TRBV7-7 to TRBJ2-5; 7 positions agree with TRBD2. Losses at the gene ends were 0 bases for V and 5 bases for J; bases not matched to a gene: 12. Per the germline V gene, CDR1 is SSHAT and CDR2 is FNYEAQ (reference sequence). The CDR3 extends over 17 amino acids. The CDR3 region has the DNA TGTGCCAGCAGCTTAGCCCGCGGGATGGGGGGGTTGGAGACCCAGTACTTC. This encodes CASSLARGMGGLETQYF.

The V call is TRBV11-3, the J call TRBJ2-1; D may match TRBD1 or TRBD2 (5 bases each). The V gene lost 5 bases and the J gene lost 7 bases, with 18 bases spanning the gap. This CDR3 comprises 15 residues. Per germline, CDR1 SGHNT and CDR2 YENEEA. For the CDR3, the DNA is TGTGCCAGCAGCCCTAGCCCACTAAGGGGTAATGAGCAGTTCTTC. Its translation: CASSPSPLRGNEQFF.

This clone was seen a handful of times. Within the sample, other DNA sequences also encode this same CDR3. This chain connects TRBV3-1 (or the pseudogene TRBV3-2) to TRBJ1-2; D is uncertain. Germline CDR1 reads LGHDT; CDR2 reads YNNKEL (reference sequence). The CDR3 covers 12 residues. V lost 0 bases and J lost 8, with 7 bases in between. CDR3 nucleotides: TGTGCCAGCAGCCAAGATTCCGGGGGCTACACCTTC. Translating it yields CASSQDSGGYTF.

The V and J genes are TRBV7-8 and TRBJ1-3; D ambiguous. In germline, CDR1 is SGHVS, CDR2 FQNEAQ. The CDR3 is 15 residues long. Between the trimmed V and J ends, which lost 5 bases and 0 bases, there was a span of 11 bases. This chain's CDR3 is CASSLYSDSGNTIYF. The DNA for the CDR3 is TGTGCCAGCAGCCTCTATAGTGACTCTGGAAACACCATATATTTT.

This clone is a singleton in its sample. The V call is TRBV11-2, the J call TRBJ2-1; 7 nucleotides align to TRBD2. The germline V gene encodes CDR1 SGHAT and CDR2 FQNNGV. The V segment lost 4 bases and the J segment 0 bases; nucleotides outside the gene matches: 9. The CDR3 totals 17 residues. This CDR3 is CASSSWTRGSSYNEQFF. DNA for the CDR3: TGTGCCAGCAGCTCCTGGACTAGGGGAAGCTCCTACAATGAGCAGTTCTTC.

This clone was seen only once. The chain combines TRBV4-2 with TRBJ2-1, with 13 nucleotides matching TRBD2. There are 16 residues in the CDR3. The J segment lost 8 bases and the V segment lost 0 bases, leaving 4 bases of the junction unmatched. Per germline, CDR1 LGHNA and CDR2 YNFKEQ. The CDR3, as DNA: TGTGCCAGCAGCCAAGACGGACTAGCGGGAGTCGATGAGCAGTTCTTC. Amino acid sequence: CASSQDGLAGVDEQFF.

The chain joins TRBV24-1 to TRBJ1-5, with D perhaps TRBD1 (6 bases). V dropped 5 bases and J dropped 2 bases, with 6 bases sitting between them. The length of the CDR3 is 13 residues. CDR1 KGHDR and CDR2 SFDVKD come from the germline V gene. The CDR3 DNA reads TGTGCCACCAGTGCAGGGGGCAATCAGCCCCAGCATTTT. It translates to CATSAGGNQPQHF.

This chain links TRBV2 with TRBJ1-4; no firm D call. The V end was cut by 7 bases, the J end by 5 bases, with 11 bases between. The CDR3 extends over 13 amino acids. Germline V gene data show CDR1 as SNHLY and CDR2 as FYNNEI. DNA for the CDR3: TGTGCCAGCATACGGACCGAGAATGAAAAACTGTTTTTT. It is translated as CASIRTENEKLFF.

This clone was counted a single time. The V gene is TRBV3-1 (or the pseudogene TRBV3-2), the J gene TRBJ2-3; D possibly corresponds to TRBD2 (6 bases). Trimming pared 1 base from V and 8 bases from J, leaving 16 bases between. CDR3 length equals 15 residues. Germline V gene lookup returns CDR1 LGHDT and CDR2 YNNKEL (reference sequence). CDR3 protein: CASSQGWASVSTQYF. CDR3 DNA sequence: TGTGCCAGCAGCCAAGGCTGGGCTAGCGTGAGTACGCAGTATTTT.

The V and J genes are TRBV3-1 (or the pseudogene TRBV3-2) and TRBJ2-7; 7 positions match TRBD2. The CDR3 has 14 amino acids. V lost 2 bases, J lost 4 bases, and 5 bases stayed unmatched. In germline, CDR1 is LGHDT, CDR2 YNNKEL (reference sequence). The CDR3, as DNA: TGTGCCAGCAGCCAACAAGCGGGATCTTACGAGCAGTACTTC. This encodes CASSQQAGSYEQYF.

CDR3 in DNA: TGTGCCAGCAGACACAGCGCCGGGGAGCTGTTTTTT. Protein product: CASRHSAGELFF. The chain recombines TRBV6-6 with TRBJ2-2; D not resolved. Germline V CDR1 and CDR2: MNHNY, SVGAGI (reference sequence). The CDR3 covers 12 residues. V was pared by 6 bases and J by 6 bases, with 8 bases between.

This chain connects TRBV19 to TRBJ1-2; D is undetermined. The CDR3 covers 16 residues. From germline, CDR1 is LNHDA and CDR2 SQIVND (reference sequence). V was shortened by 5 bases and J by 2 bases, with 18 bases between the two germline ends. CDR3 sequence reads: CASSHDGRDPNYGYTF. CDR3 coding DNA: TGTGCCAGTAGTCACGATGGCCGCGACCCAAACTATGGCTACACCTTC.

This sequence joins TRBV11-3 and TRBJ2-1; TRBD1 agrees at 7 bases. After removal of 2 bases from V and 10 bases from J, the junction contained 8 bases not matched to a gene. The CDR3 extends over 14 amino acids. Germline V gene sequence: CDR1 SGHNT, CDR2 YENEEA. This chain's CDR3 is CASSLSTGVPEQFF. The DNA of the CDR3 is TGTGCCAGCAGCTTATCCACAGGGGTTCCGGAGCAGTTCTTC.

The chain uses TRBV11-2 and TRBJ1-4; D remains ambiguous. Trimming cost V 5 bases and J 6 bases, with 10 bases left between them. The CDR3 contains 13 residues. Germline assignment: CDR1 SGHAT and CDR2 FQNNGV. The CDR3 reads CASSPTGDEKLFF. The CDR3 region has the DNA TGTGCCAGCAGCCCGACGGGTGATGAAAAACTGTTTTTT.

V and J are TRBV6-4 and TRBJ2-1; 11 bases line up with TRBD2. V gave up 6 bases and J gave up 9 bases; unmatched junction bases: 13. Per germline, CDR1 MRHNA and CDR2 SNTAGT. The CDR3 is made up of 16 amino acids. The CDR3 sequence: CASSPGTSGSRAEQFF. As DNA, the CDR3 is TGTGCCAGCAGCCCAGGAACTAGCGGGAGTCGGGCTGAGCAGTTCTTC.

The chain has TRBV6-6 and TRBJ2-2, with 7 bases matching TRBD1. The V segment lost 2 bases and the J segment 3 bases; nucleotides outside the gene matches: 3. This CDR3 comprises 15 residues. Germline CDR1 MNHNY, CDR2 SVGAGI (reference sequence). DNA of the CDR3: TGTGCCAGCAGTTACAAGGGGGCGGACACCGGGGAGCTGTTTTTT. The encoded protein is CASSYKGADTGELFF.

The chain combines TRBV4-2 with TRBJ2-1; 9 bases map to TRBD2. V gave up 6 bases and J gave up 8 bases; unmatched junction bases: 17. The CDR3 has 17 amino acids. Germline V CDR1 and CDR2: LGHNA, YNFKEQ. CDR3 loop: CASSTEAIAGEIDEQFF. DNA for the CDR3: TGTGCCAGCAGTACGGAGGCCATAGCGGGAGAGATCGATGAGCAGTTCTTC.

The rearrangement uses TRBV7-6 and TRBJ2-1, with D perhaps matching TRBD2 (6 bases). Germline-derived CDR1 and CDR2 are SGHVS and FNYEAQ. V lost 5 bases to trimming and J lost 3 bases, with 14 bases between them. CDR3 size: 15 residues. The CDR3 region has the DNA TGTGCCAGCAGCCCTTCTGGAGGGAGCTACAATGAGCAGTTCTTC. The encoded protein is CASSPSGGSYNEQFF.

The sample holds one count of this clone. The gene calls are TRBV6-5 and TRBJ2-7; 7 bases are shared with TRBD1. J lost 2 bases, V lost 5 bases, and 6 bases had no gene match. Per the germline V gene, CDR1 is MNHEY and CDR2 is SVGAGI. The CDR3 totals 14 residues. The CDR3 region is CASSTPGTAYEQYF. DNA for the CDR3: TGTGCCAGCAGTACTCCGGGGACAGCCTACGAGCAGTACTTC.

Here the CDR3 reads CSARVMRGYTF. In DNA form, the CDR3 reads TGCAGTGCTAGAGTGATGAGGGGCTACACCTTC. The chain has TRBV20-1 and TRBJ1-2; D ambiguous. Trimming stripped 1 base from V and 8 bases from J, with 8 bases between. The germline V gene has CDR1 DFQATT and CDR2 SNEGSKA (reference sequence). This CDR3 region has 11 residues.

The V call is TRBV4-1, the J call TRBJ2-2; the D call may be TRBD1 or TRBD2 (6 bases each). This CDR3 is 17 amino acids long. Germline V lookup: CDR1 MGHRA, CDR2 YSYEKL. Trimming shortened V by 4 bases and J by 2 bases, and 17 bases separated the two germline ends. The CDR3 protein is CASSPGALKVNTGELFF. The CDR3 region has the DNA TGCGCCAGCAGCCCGGGGGCCCTGAAGGTAAACACCGGGGAGCTGTTTTTT.

This chain joins TRBV6-6 and TRBJ2-3; 10 nucleotides align to TRBD2. The germline V gene has CDR1 MNHNY and CDR2 SVGAGI (reference sequence). The trim removed 2 bases at V and 5 bases at J, leaving 4 bases unmatched. This CDR3 is built from 15 residues. The CDR3 coding sequence is TGTGCCAGCAGTTACCCAGCGGGAGGGGTAGATACGCAGTATTTT. Translation: CASSYPAGGVDTQYF.

The chain recombines TRBV30 with TRBJ2-5, with D perhaps TRBD2 (6 bases). Germline V CDR1 and CDR2: GTSNPN, SVGIG (reference sequence). This CDR3 comprises 15 residues. V dropped 1 base and J dropped 5 bases, with 17 bases sitting between them. The CDR3 here is CAWSAGGALRETQYF. For the CDR3, the DNA is TGTGCCTGGAGTGCGGGCGGGGCCCTCCGGGAGACCCAGTACTTC.

This chain connects TRBV6-5 to TRBJ2-7; possible D gene TRBD2, 6 bases. The CDR3 loop spans 13 amino acids. Per germline, CDR1 MNHEY and CDR2 SVGAGI. Trimming stripped 6 bases from V and 0 bases from J, with 9 bases between. The CDR3 nucleotides are TGTGCCAGCAGCCAGACTAGCTCCTACGAGCAGTACTTC. Its translation: CASSQTSSYEQYF.

The chain joins TRBV28 to TRBJ2-2; D not certain. The V and J ends lost 6 bases and 1 base respectively, with 12 bases between them. Germline V gene data show CDR1 as MDHEN and CDR2 as SYDVKM. The CDR3 spans 15 residues. Written as DNA, the CDR3 is TGTGCCAGCAGCCTCCCGGACGGGAACACCGGGGAGCTGTTTTTT. This encodes CASSLPDGNTGELFF.

The gene calls are TRBV6-5 and TRBJ2-7; D tentatively reads TRBD1 or TRBD2 (6 bases each). CDR3 length equals 12 residues. CDR1 and CDR2 from the germline V gene are MNHEY and SVGAGI. V lost 0 bases to trimming and J lost 7 bases, with 7 bases between them. The CDR3 coding sequence is TGTGCCAGCAGTTACTCAGGGGGGGAGCAGTACTTC. The encoded protein is CASSYSGGEQYF.